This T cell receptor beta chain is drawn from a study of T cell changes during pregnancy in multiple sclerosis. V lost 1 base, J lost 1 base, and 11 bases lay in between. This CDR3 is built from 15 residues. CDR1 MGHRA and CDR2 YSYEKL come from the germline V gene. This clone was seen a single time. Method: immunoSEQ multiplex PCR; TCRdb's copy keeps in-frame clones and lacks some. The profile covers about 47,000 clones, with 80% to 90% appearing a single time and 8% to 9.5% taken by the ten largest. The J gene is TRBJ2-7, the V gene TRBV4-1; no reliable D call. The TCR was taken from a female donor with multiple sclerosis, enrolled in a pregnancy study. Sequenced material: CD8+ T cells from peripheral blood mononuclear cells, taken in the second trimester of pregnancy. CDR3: CASSQGEDSSYEQYF. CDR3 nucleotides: TGCGCCAGCAGCCAAGGCGAGGATTCTTCCTACGAGCAGTACTTC.